A selection of T cell receptor beta chains follows, all from one sample in a study of cytomegalovirus exposure and HLA in healthy donors. Assay: immunoSEQ multiplex PCR; the TCRdb copy retains only in-frame clones and omits some. The sample records around 130,000 clones, roughly four fifths being singletons. Sequencing was performed on PBMCs. These receptors came from a woman aged 50 to 65 in good health and CMV-seropositive. The CDR3 runs from the conserved cysteine through the conserved F or W. Fields, in order: CDR3 DNA, CDR3 protein, V gene, J gene, D gene, clone size. The D gene is left open where the match is weak. Clone size is given for some rows only: seen once, a few or many times, or a class if the clone is expanded.

TGTGCCAGCAGTCTTAATAATGGCTACACCTTC	CASSLNNGYTF	TRBV6-6	TRBJ1-2	-	-
TGTGCCAGCAGCGGTCGGGCAGGGCATTCACCCCTCCACTTT	CASSGRAGHSPLHF	TRBV7-2	TRBJ1-6	-	-
TGTGCCAGCTCACGGGACAGGGGCACCGGGGAGCTGTTTTTT	CASSRDRGTGELFF	TRBV18	TRBJ2-2	TRBD1	-
TGCGCCAGCAGTGAGTTAGCGGGGGGCCGGGAGACCCAGTACTTC	CASSELAGGRETQYF	TRBV10-2	TRBJ2-5	TRBD2	-
TGTGCCAGCAGTGAAGGTCCCTTAACGGGTCAGCCCCAGCATTTT	CASSEGPLTGQPQHF	TRBV2	TRBJ1-5	-	few
TGTGCCAGCAGCCGCACGGGAGTGAGCGAAAAACTGTTTTTT	CASSRTGVSEKLFF	TRBV7-2	TRBJ1-4	-	once
TGTGCCGGACTCCGGGGGGCTCAAGCCACTGAAGCTTTCTTT	CAGLRGAQATEAFF	TRBV6-6	TRBJ1-1	-	-
TGCGCCCGCACCCGGGACGGGAGCTCTGGGGCCAACGTCCTGACTTTC	CARTRDGSSGANVLTF	TRBV5-1	TRBJ2-6	-	-
TGTGCCTGGAGTGTCCCTAGCGGCCAAGAGACCCAGTACTTC	CAWSVPSGQETQYF	TRBV30	TRBJ2-5	TRBD2	-
TGTGCCAGCAGGAGAACAGGGTTCGGCGGGGAGCTGTTTTTT	CASRRTGFGGELFF	TRBV2	TRBJ2-2	-	-